The next 32 T cell receptor beta chains were all read from a single sample in a study of CD8 T cells in ankylosing spondylitis. Their specific antigens are unknown. TCRdb reanalysed the 5' RACE reads using MiXCR and keeps one entry per CDR3 protein. In the table there are almost 400,000 distinct CDR3 sequences, around 20% of which are singletons. Study results and caveats: Among TCR beta sequences, a motif of several highly homologous variants appeared characteristic of ankylosing spondylitis blood.

The sample taken for sequencing was blood, either unsorted or a sorted T cell fraction (not recorded which). The receptors derive from a male donor with ankylosing spondylitis.

This clonotype came up a few times. This chain links TRBV11-2 with TRBJ2-1; 8 bases fit TRBD2. The CDR3 runs to 17 residues. Trimming took 1 base from V and 4 from J; bases not matched to a gene: 9. The germline V gene encodes CDR1 SGHAT and CDR2 FQNNGV. CDR3 in amino acids: CASSLVPLAATYNEQFF. The CDR3 DNA is TGTGCCAGCAGCTTAGTCCCACTAGCGGCCACATACAATGAGCAGTTCTTC. Full variable domain (outside the CDR3, taken from reference TRBV11-2 and TRBJ2-1): EAGVAQSPRYKIIEKRQSVAFWCNPISGHATLYWYQQILGQGPKLLIQFQNNGVVDDSQLPKDRFSAERLKGVDSTLKIQPAKLEDSAVYLCASSLVPLAATYNEQFFGPGTRLTVL.

The chain has TRBV29-1 and TRBJ2-7; TRBD2 matches at 9 bases. The germline CDR1 and CDR2 sequences are SQVTM and ANQGSEA. This CDR3 is built from 14 residues. J gave up 0 bases and V 5 bases, and 5 bases lay outside the gene matches. The CDR3 spells CSVWSGRSSYEQYF. CDR3 DNA: TGCAGCGTTTGGAGCGGGAGGAGCTCCTACGAGCAGTACTTC.

DNA for the CDR3: TGTGCCAGCAGACTCAACAGGGGCGCTGCGGATGGTTCACCCCTCCACTTT. The encoded protein is CASRLNRGAADGSPLHF. The V gene is TRBV6-1, the J gene TRBJ1-6; 7 bases align to TRBD1. The CDR3 is 17 residues long. The V gene's germline CDR1 is MNHNS and CDR2 SASEGT. The J segment lost 9 bases and the V segment lost 6 bases, leaving 17 bases of the junction unmatched.

This clonotype showed up just a few times. The chain uses TRBV5-1 and TRBJ1-5; maybe TRBD1 (5 bases). The CDR3 is 14 residues long. The V gene's germline CDR1 is SGHRS and CDR2 YFSETQ. Between the trimmed V and J ends, which lost 0 bases and 6 bases, there was a span of 10 bases. CDR3 nucleotides: TGCGCCAGCAGCTTGGATCGGGGGTCTCAGCCCCAGCATTTT. Translation: CASSLDRGSQPQHF.

This sequence joins TRBV7-2 and TRBJ1-1; possible D gene TRBD1, 5 bases. Germline V CDR1 and CDR2: SGHTA, FQGNSA. Trimming removed 5 bases from V and 0 bases from J, with 19 bases in between. The CDR3 has 17 amino acids. CDR3 bases: TGTGCCAGCAGCATATCCGCGGGCAGGGCTGTGAACACTGAAGCTTTCTTT. This translates into CASSISAGRAVNTEAFF.

This clonotype has a single count. The chain has TRBV6-1 and TRBJ2-3; TRBD1 is a possible D gene (5 bases). V was shortened by 5 bases and J by 3 bases, with 15 bases between the two germline ends. The CDR3 contains 15 residues. Germline assignment: CDR1 MNHNS and CDR2 SASEGT. The CDR3 region has the DNA TGTGCCAGCAGTAGGGGCAGGATATGGACAGATACGCAGTATTTT. It is translated as CASSRGRIWTDTQYF.

This clonotype was recorded a few times. The rearrangement joins TRBV7-3 to TRBJ1-1; 9 bases align to TRBD1. Germline V gene data show CDR1 as SGHTA and CDR2 as FQGTGA. The CDR3 contains 13 residues. Trimming at V came to 3 bases and at J to 10 bases, leaving 6 bases not matched to a gene. The CDR3 region has the DNA TGTGCCAGCAGCTTGAGACAGGGGGGGCTAGCTTTCTTT. This sequence encodes CASSLRQGGLAFF.

This clonotype has a single count. A junction end diverges from the germline sequence, so it may reflect a read error. The chain is built from TRBV27 and TRBJ2-2; TRBD2 matches 10 bases. This CDR3 is built from 19 residues. CDR1 is MNHEY and CDR2 is SMNVEV in the germline V gene (reference sequence). The CDR3 protein is CASSLYPLGLAGGTGELFF. As DNA, the CDR3 is TGTGCCAGCAGCTTATACCCCCTCGGGTTAGCGGGAGGCACCGGGGAGCTGTTTTTT.

The V and J genes are TRBV5-1 and TRBJ2-5, with no clear D. Germline V gives CDR1 SGHRS, CDR2 YFSETQ. This CDR3 region has 13 residues. Trimming stripped 0 bases from V and 3 bases from J, with 6 bases between. The CDR3, as DNA: TGCGCCAGCAGCTTGGTCCAAGAAGAGACCCAGTACTTC. The encoded protein is CASSLVQEETQYF.

The chain recombines TRBV28 with TRBJ1-5; unclear D gene. Germline assignment: CDR1 MDHEN and CDR2 SYDVKM. V was pared by 3 bases and J by 0 bases, with 6 bases between. The CDR3 loop spans 14 amino acids. The CDR3 coding sequence is TGTGCCAGCAGTTTCCTAATTAGCAATCAGCCCCAGCATTTT. It yields the protein CASSFLISNQPQHF. Looking up the rest from reference TRBV28 and TRBJ1-5 gives the full variable domain: DVKVTQSSRYLVKRTGEKVFLECVQDMDHENMFWYRQDPGLGLRLIYFSYDVKMKEKGDIPEGYSVSREKKERFSLILESASTNQTSMYLCASSFLISNQPQHFGDGTRLSIL.

In this sample, this clonotype turned up a few times. This chain links TRBV27 with TRBJ1-4; the match to TRBD1 covers 10 bases. Germline values: CDR1 MNHEY, CDR2 SMNVEV (reference sequence). The V gene end was trimmed by 6 bases and the J gene end by 6 bases; junction bases not matched to a gene: 10. There are 16 residues in the CDR3. The CDR3 protein is CASRSFPGQGHEKLFF. Here the CDR3 DNA reads TGTGCCAGCAGATCCTTTCCGGGACAGGGGCATGAAAAACTGTTTTTT.

This clonotype was recorded a few times. The chain employs TRBV30 and TRBJ1-1, with D tentatively TRBD1 (6 bases). CDR1 GTSNPN and CDR2 SVGIG come from the germline V gene (reference sequence). V shed 7 bases and J shed 2 bases, with 14 bases lying between them. This CDR3 has 13 residues. The CDR3 loop reads CASPDSSNTEAFF. CDR3 nucleotide sequence: TGTGCCTCCCCGGACAGTTCCAACACTGAAGCTTTCTTT.

This clonotype was seen only a few times. This chain connects TRBV29-1 to TRBJ1-1, with D possibly matching TRBD1 (6 bases). CDR3 length equals 12 residues. Germline loops: CDR1 SQVTM, CDR2 ANQGSEA. V was clipped by 6 bases and J by 1 base, with 9 bases between them. The CDR3 spells CSVGHTNTEAFF. The CDR3 nucleotides are TGCAGCGTGGGACATACGAACACTGAAGCTTTCTTT.

V gene TRBV20-1 combines with J gene TRBJ2-4; no clear D. V was clipped by 0 bases and J by 0 bases, with 12 bases between them. The CDR3 totals 16 residues. Germline-derived CDR1 and CDR2 are DFQATT and SNEGSKA (reference sequence). CDR3: CSARDGMALAKNIQYF. The CDR3 nucleotides read TGCAGTGCTAGAGACGGCATGGCGTTAGCCAAAAACATTCAGTACTTC.

This rearrangement joins TRBV6-5 to TRBJ2-1, with TRBD2 identical over 11 bases. CDR1 is MNHEY and CDR2 is SVGAGI in the germline V gene. With 2 bases clipped from V and 11 bases from J, the junction kept 2 bases outside the gene matches. The CDR3 consists of 13 residues. CDR3 nucleotides: TGTGCCAGCAGTTACGAGACTAGCGGGAAGCAGTTCTTC. It translates to CASSYETSGKQFF.

Notes on this clonotype: This likely comes from a read error, as the CDR3 has no conserved phenylalanine or tryptophan at its end. The DNA is omitted, as the CDR3 cannot be located on it reliably, and the CDR3 follows TCRdb's listing. The CDR3 region is CASSLARAGGQITL. V is TRBV7-8 and J is TRBJ1-4; no check of the table's D call, TRBD1, against the DNA was made. The CDR3 is 14 residues long, counting both termini. CDR1 SGHVS and CDR2 FQNEAQ come from the germline V gene.

The J gene is TRBJ2-5, the V gene TRBV5-1, with D perhaps TRBD1 (6 bases). Trimming left V 7 bases short and J 2 bases short, with 18 bases between. The germline gives CDR1 SGHRS, CDR2 YFSETQ. This CDR3 comprises 15 residues. The CDR3, as DNA: TGCGCCAGCTACGAATACACAGGGTTACAAGAGACCCAGTACTTC. It yields the protein CASYEYTGLQETQYF.

V and J are TRBV5-1 and TRBJ2-2; 9 nucleotides agree with TRBD1. This CDR3 comprises 17 residues. The V gene end was trimmed by 4 bases and the J gene end by 5 bases; junction bases not matched to a gene: 12. The germline V gene encodes CDR1 SGHRS and CDR2 YFSETQ. CDR3 protein: CASSPTGGDRETGELFF. The CDR3 nucleotides are TGCGCCAGCAGCCCCACCGGCGGGGACAGGGAAACCGGGGAGCTGTTTTTT.

The sample holds many counts of this clonotype. The chain couples TRBV29-1 to TRBJ2-7; D possibly matches TRBD1 or TRBD2 (5 bases each). CDR3 length: 13 residues. Trimming took off 3 bases at V and 5 bases at J, with 14 bases between the two ends. CDR1 and CDR2 from the germline V gene are SQVTM and ANQGSEA. The CDR3 protein is CSVERAGRNEQYF. In DNA form, the CDR3 reads TGCAGCGTTGAGAGGGCAGGGAGAAACGAGCAGTACTTC.

V is TRBV3-1 and J is TRBJ1-6; D not resolved. The V end lost 4 bases, the J end lost 10 bases, and 11 bases lay between the germline ends. Per germline, CDR1 LGHDT and CDR2 YNNKEL (reference sequence). This CDR3 has 13 amino acids. This CDR3 is CASSRLGASPLHF. The CDR3 DNA sequence: TGTGCCAGCAGCCGCTTGGGAGCATCACCCCTCCACTTT.

This clonotype was seen repeatedly, ten times or more. CDR3 coding DNA: TGCAGCGTCGTGGGACTAGCGGGGGGGGAGGCCTACAATGAGCAGTTCTTC. This encodes CSVVGLAGGEAYNEQFF. The chain uses TRBV29-1 and TRBJ2-1; 16 nucleotides match TRBD2. CDR1 and CDR2 from the germline V gene are SQVTM and ANQGSEA. The V gene end was trimmed by 6 bases and the J gene end by 2 bases; junction bases not matched to a gene: 7. This CDR3 spans 17 amino acids.

This chain connects TRBV30 to TRBJ2-2, with 9 bases lining up with TRBD2. Germline V lookup: CDR1 GTSNPN, CDR2 SVGIG (reference sequence). The CDR3 is made up of 14 amino acids. The junction had 3 bases not matched to a gene; V was cut back by 3 bases and J by 4 bases. CDR3 loop: CAWRVSGSTGELFF. The CDR3 bases are TGTGCCTGGAGAGTTAGCGGGAGCACCGGGGAGCTGTTTTTT.

V gene TRBV20-1 combines with J gene TRBJ2-5; D is unresolved. The CDR3 runs to 13 residues. Trimming left V 1 base short and J 0 bases short, with 6 bases between. The germline gives CDR1 DFQATT, CDR2 SNEGSKA (reference sequence). CDR3 nucleotide sequence: TGCAGTGCTAGAGCCCAAGACCAAGAGACCCAGTACTTC. Its protein is CSARAQDQETQYF.

The chain combines TRBV5-1 with TRBJ2-1; the match to TRBD1 covers 7 bases. The CDR3 is 15 amino acids. The germline CDR1 and CDR2 sequences are SGHRS and YFSETQ. V trimming: 3 bases; J trimming: 2 bases; junction bases outside the gene matches: 5. The DNA of the CDR3 is TGCGCCAGCAGCTCCAACAGGGGTACCTACAATGAGCAGTTCTTC. Translating it yields CASSSNRGTYNEQFF.

This clonotype was recorded a few times. The V and J genes are TRBV6-1 and TRBJ1-3; no firm D call. CDR1 MNHNS and CDR2 SASEGT come from the germline V gene. With 2 bases removed from V and 3 bases from J, the gap between germline ends came to 17 bases. The CDR3 totals 17 residues. The CDR3 coding sequence is TGTGCCAGCAGTGAAAGTGCGAACGCCGGATATGGAAACACCATATATTTT. Its translation is CASSESANAGYGNTIYF.

The gene calls are TRBV28 and TRBJ2-4; TRBD2 aligns across 7 bases. The length of the CDR3 is 14 residues. Germline V gene lookup returns CDR1 MDHEN and CDR2 SYDVKM. J lost 9 bases, V lost 6 bases, and 11 bases had no gene match. This CDR3 reads CASSLAGRASIQYF. In nucleotides, the CDR3 is TGTGCCAGCAGCCTCGCTGGGAGGGCAAGCATTCAGTACTTC.

In its sample, this clonotype was seen a few times. The genes are TRBV7-3 and TRBJ1-2; D gene unclear. The CDR3 is made up of 12 amino acids. Germline CDR1 SGHTA, CDR2 FQGTGA. V lost 3 bases and J 10 bases, leaving 12 bases between the germline ends. CDR3 sequence reads: CASSFDESDYTF. CDR3 bases: TGTGCCAGCAGCTTTGATGAGAGCGACTACACCTTC.

A note on this clonotype: The junction and the germline gene differ at one end; a read error may be behind it. J is TRBJ2-1 and V is TRBV7-7, with D unresolved. This CDR3 is built from 14 residues. CDR1 is SSHAT, CDR2 FNYEAQ, per germline (reference sequence). The CDR3 loop is CASSLGSQYNEQFF. CDR3 sequence (DNA): TGTGCTAGCAGCTTAGGATCACAATACAATGAGCAGTTCTTC. Drawing the rest from reference TRBV7-7 and TRBJ2-1, the complete variable domain is GAGVSQSPRYKVTKRGQDVTLRCDPISSHATLYWYQQALGQGPEFLTYFNYEAQPDKSGLPSDRFSAERPEGSISTLTIQRTEQRDSAMYRCASSLGSQYNEQFFGPGTRLTVL.

A few counts support this clonotype. This chain connects TRBV20-1 to TRBJ2-7, with D possibly matching TRBD1 (6 bases). The CDR3 covers 17 residues. Germline values: CDR1 DFQATT, CDR2 SNEGSKA (reference sequence). With 3 bases removed from V and 3 bases from J, the gap between germline ends came to 24 bases. The CDR3 loop is CSASPPGTNSGGYEQYF. CDR3 DNA: TGCAGTGCTAGCCCCCCCGGGACAAATTCGGGCGGCTACGAGCAGTACTTC.

Only a few counts were recorded for this clonotype. The chain is built from TRBV2 and TRBJ1-1, with D hard to call. The CDR3 is 14 residues long. CDR1 is SNHLY, CDR2 FYNNEI, per germline. Trimming shortened V by 4 bases and J by 2 bases, and 11 bases separated the two germline ends. This CDR3 reads CASSVNSLNTEAFF. In DNA form, the CDR3 reads TGTGCCAGCAGTGTTAACAGCTTAAACACTGAAGCTTTCTTT. Combining the CDR3 with reference TRBV2 and TRBJ1-1 gives the whole variable domain EPEVTQTPSHQVTQMGQEVILRCVPISNHLYFYWYRQILGQKVEFLVSFYNNEISEKSEIFDDQFSVERPDGSNFTLKIRSTKLEDSAMYFCASSVNSLNTEAFFGQGTRLTVV.

The V call is TRBV4-2, the J call TRBJ2-1; D is possibly TRBD1 or TRBD2 (6 bases each). CDR1 and CDR2 (germline): LGHNA, YNFKEQ. Trimming cost V 0 bases and J 6 bases, with 15 bases left between them. The CDR3 contains 16 residues. CDR3 bases: TGTGCCAGCAGCCAAGAGGAAGGCTCGGGGGCCAATGAGCAGTTCTTC. It is translated as CASSQEEGSGANEQFF.

This chain uses TRBV18 with TRBJ2-5, with D possibly TRBD2 on 7 matching bases. The germline gives CDR1 KGHSH, CDR2 LQKENI. Trimming shortened V by 6 bases and J by 5 bases, and 16 bases separated the two germline ends. This CDR3 spans 14 amino acids. CDR3 sequence reads: CASSLSGGHETQYF. DNA for the CDR3: TGTGCCAGCTCGCTCTCCGGGGGGCACGAGACCCAGTACTTC.